This TCR beta chain was sequenced in a study of PD-1 blockade in classical Hodgkin lymphoma. CDR3 length: 13 amino acids. V was trimmed by 3 bases and J by 1 base, leaving 6 bases between them. Germline lookup yields CDR1 MNHEY and CDR2 SMNVEV (reference sequence). The study, taken as a whole, reports: Baseline TCR diversity was reportedly lower in newly diagnosed patients than healthy donors. It was CD4+ TCR diversity, not CD8+, that rose significantly by C4D1.

Note on this clone: As yet, its antigen is unknown.

All patients relapsed after autologous stem cell transplantation, and brentuximab vedotin exposure varied. Repertoires were generated with immunoSEQ multiplex PCR, while TCRdb's copy carries only in-frame clones and drops some. This table holds over 50,000 clones, over 60% found once. This sequence was found in a human donor with classical Hodgkin lymphoma. V and J are TRBV27 and TRBJ1-1; D perhaps matches TRBD1 (5 bases). The material was peripheral blood mononuclear cells (PBMCs), obtained before the second cycle of nivolumab. CDR3 in amino acids: CASSLTANTEAFF. The CDR3 DNA reads as TGTGCCAGCAGTTTGACAGCGAACACTGAAGCTTTCTTT.